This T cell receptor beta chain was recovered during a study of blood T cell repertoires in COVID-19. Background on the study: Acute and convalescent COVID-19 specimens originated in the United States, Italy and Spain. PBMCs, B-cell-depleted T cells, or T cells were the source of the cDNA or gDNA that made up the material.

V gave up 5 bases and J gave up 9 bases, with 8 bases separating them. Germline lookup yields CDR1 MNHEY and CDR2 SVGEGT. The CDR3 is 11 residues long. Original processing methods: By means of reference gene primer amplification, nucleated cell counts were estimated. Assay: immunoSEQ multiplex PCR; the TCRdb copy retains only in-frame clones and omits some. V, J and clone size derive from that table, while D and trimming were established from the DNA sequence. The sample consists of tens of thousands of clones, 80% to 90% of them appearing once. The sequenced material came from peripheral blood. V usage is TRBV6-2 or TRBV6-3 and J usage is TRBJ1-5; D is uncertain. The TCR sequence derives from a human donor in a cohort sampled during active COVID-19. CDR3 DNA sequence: TGTGCCAGCAGTCCCCCCGGGCCCCAGCATTTT. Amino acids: CASSPPGPQHF.